Listed below are T cell receptor beta chains from one sample, sequenced in a study of T cell responses to AZD1222 COVID-19 vaccine. TCRdb keeps only in-frame clones here, not all; method: immunoSEQ multiplex PCR. The sample lists 130,000 or so clones, 85% to 95% occurring once. This specimen was peripheral blood, taken on day 0 of AZD1222 vaccination. The receptors were gathered from an adult in good health. Each CDR3 is given with its conserved first and last residue. The D gene is left open where the match is weak. The size of a clone is reported for some rows only, either as once, few or many, or as a class for expanded clones.

-	-	TRBV2	TRBJ1-4	CASSEAGGRGKLFF	TGTGCCAGCAGTGAGGCCGGGGGGCGGGGAAAACTGTTTTTT
TRBD1	-	TRBV27	TRBJ1-1	CASSYLDRVTEAFF	TGTGCCAGCAGTTATCTGGACAGGGTGACTGAAGCTTTCTTT
TRBD1	-	TRBV19	TRBJ1-1	CASSLWTGRTEAFF	TGTGCCAGTAGTCTCTGGACAGGACGAACTGAAGCTTTCTTT
-	-	TRBV27	TRBJ2-7	CASSSGVYEQYF	TGTGCCAGCAGTTCTGGGGTTTACGAGCAGTACTTC
-	-	TRBV19	TRBJ2-3	CASSIGSGSDTQYF	TGTGCCAGTAGTATAGGGTCAGGATCAGATACGCAGTATTTT
-	-	TRBV5-6	TRBJ2-5	CASSLALWGETQYF	TGTGCCAGCAGCTTGGCTCTCTGGGGGGAGACCCAGTACTTC
-	-	TRBV7-9	TRBJ2-1	CASSSQYNEQFF	TGTGCCAGCAGTTCACAGTACAATGAGCAGTTCTTC
-	-	TRBV2	TRBJ2-2	CASSETGSGGELFF	TGTGCCAGCAGTGAAACAGGGTCGGGCGGGGAGCTGTTTTTT
-	-	TRBV20-1	TRBJ1-6	CSVGVNSPLHF	TGCAGTGTTGGGGTCAATTCACCCCTCCACTTT
-	-	TRBV2	TRBJ1-1	CASSGYLGRENTEAFF	TGTGCCAGCAGTGGTTACCTCGGGAGGGAGAACACTGAAGCTTTCTTT
TRBD1	-	TRBV19	TRBJ1-2	CASSSTGGWGYTF	TGTGCCAGTAGTTCGACAGGGGGCTGGGGCTACACCTTC
TRBD1	-	TRBV5-4	TRBJ1-2	CASSSGQTPYGYTF	TGTGCCAGCAGCTCGGGACAGACTCCCTATGGCTACACCTTC
-	-	TRBV7-6	TRBJ1-5	CASSFRAGNQPQHF	TGTGCCAGCAGCTTCCGAGCCGGTAATCAGCCCCAGCATTTT
-	-	TRBV5-1	TRBJ1-2	CASRSLQGNGYTF	TGCGCCAGCAGGAGCCTACAGGGAAATGGCTACACCTTC
-	-	TRBV4-1	TRBJ1-2	CASSQEGHNYGYTF	TGCGCCAGCAGCCAAGAAGGACACAACTATGGCTACACCTTC
-	once	TRBV27	TRBJ1-2	CASSLYGTTYGYTF	TGTGCCAGCAGTTTATATGGGACAACCTATGGCTACACCTTC
TRBD2	-	TRBV4-2	TRBJ2-5	CASGEVLAGGRKTQYF	TGTGCCAGCGGGGAGGTACTAGCGGGGGGCAGGAAGACCCAGTACTTC
TRBD2	-	TRBV10-2	TRBJ2-3	CASSESRAGGQADTQYF	TGCGCCAGCAGTGAGTCAAGAGCGGGGGGGCAAGCAGATACGCAGTATTTT
TRBD1	-	TRBV5-6	TRBJ2-1	CASSSTGGDNEQFF	TGTGCCAGCAGCTCGACAGGGGGTGACAATGAGCAGTTCTTC
-	-	TRBV12-5	TRBJ1-1	CASGLQTHTEAFF	TGTGCTAGTGGTTTGCAGACACACACTGAAGCTTTCTTT
-	-	TRBV29-1	TRBJ1-4	CSATGSDEKLFF	TGCAGCGCGACTGGTTCTGATGAAAAACTGTTTTTT
TRBD1	-	TRBV9	TRBJ1-3	CASSARDRTGNTIYF	TGTGCCAGCAGCGCTCGGGACAGAACCGGAAACACCATATATTTT
-	-	TRBV19	TRBJ2-3	CASREDPSTDTQYF	TGTGCCAGTAGGGAGGATCCCAGCACAGATACGCAGTATTTT
-	-	TRBV2	TRBJ2-5	CASSGETQYF	TGTGCCAGCAGCGGAGAGACCCAGTACTTC
-	-	TRBV27	TRBJ2-7	CASSLSGDSYEQYF	TGTGCCAGCAGTTTATCTGGGGACTCCTACGAGCAGTACTTC
-	-	TRBV3-1/TRBV3-2	TRBJ1-2	CASSQDGGSYGYTF	TGTGCCAGCAGCCAAGATGGGGGGAGCTATGGCTACACCTTC
-	-	TRBV6-5	TRBJ1-5	CASKENQPQHF	TGTGCCAGCAAAGAGAATCAGCCCCAGCATTTT
-	-	TRBV9	TRBJ2-2	CASSVLTTGELFF	TGTGCCAGCAGCGTATTGACCACCGGGGAGCTGTTTTTT
-	-	TRBV27	TRBJ1-6	CASSQGWGSSPLHF	TGTGCCAGCAGCCAAGGCTGGGGATCTTCACCCCTCCACTTT
-	-	TRBV14	TRBJ1-1	CASSQLSGTEAFF	TGTGCCAGCAGCCAGCTGAGTGGAACTGAAGCTTTCTTT
-	-	TRBV5-1	TRBJ2-2	CASSLFGTPGAGELFF	TGCGCCAGCAGCTTGTTCGGGACCCCGGGGGCCGGGGAGCTGTTTTTT
TRBD2	-	TRBV29-1	TRBJ2-5	CSVEAYGLGDTETQYF	TGCAGCGTTGAAGCGTACGGACTAGGGGATACGGAGACCCAGTACTTC
TRBD1	-	TRBV6-4	TRBJ1-2	CASSAGTAVGGYTF	TGTGCCAGCAGCGCCGGGACAGCCGTTGGTGGCTACACCTTC
-	-	TRBV18	TRBJ1-2	CASSPSRGSNYGYTF	TGTGCCAGCTCACCATCGAGGGGGTCCAACTATGGCTACACCTTC
-	-	TRBV29-1	TRBJ2-1	CSGLGGNEQFF	TGCAGCGGGCTGGGGGGCAATGAGCAGTTCTTC
-	-	TRBV10-1	TRBJ2-3	CASSESIGGSTDTQYF	TGCGCCAGCAGTGAGTCGATAGGAGGAAGCACAGATACGCAGTATTTT
TRBD1	-	TRBV6-5	TRBJ1-5	CASRLDTGGGQPQHF	TGTGCCAGCAGACTTGATACAGGGGGCGGCCAGCCCCAGCATTTT
TRBD1	-	TRBV7-8	TRBJ1-5	CASSGTEKANQPQHF	TGTGCCAGCAGCGGGACAGAGAAAGCTAATCAGCCCCAGCATTTT
-	few	TRBV5-3	TRBJ2-1	CARSLLGRGVHSYNEQFF	TGTGCCAGAAGCTTGTTGGGGAGGGGGGTACACTCCTACAATGAGCAGTTCTTC
TRBD1	-	TRBV7-2	TRBJ1-2	CASSPSGGLLGYTF	TGTGCCAGCAGCCCCTCAGGGGGTTTGTTGGGCTACACCTTC
-	-	TRBV3-1/TRBV3-2	TRBJ1-5	CASSQGQGNQPQHF	TGTGCCAGCAGCCAAGGTCAGGGAAATCAGCCCCAGCATTTT
TRBD2	-	TRBV7-3	TRBJ2-5	CASSTGGQETQYF	TGTGCCAGCAGCACGGGAGGCCAAGAGACCCAGTACTTC
-	-	TRBV23-1	TRBJ1-4	CASSQSRQPAQREKLFF	TGCGCCAGCAGTCAATCAAGGCAGCCAGCCCAGAGGGAAAAACTGTTTTTT
-	once	TRBV27	TRBJ2-7	CASSESGRGHEQYF	TGTGCCAGCAGTGAAAGCGGCAGGGGCCACGAGCAGTACTTC
-	-	TRBV10-1	TRBJ2-7	CASSESGARSYEQYF	TGCGCCAGCAGTGAGTCGGGGGCACGAAGCTACGAGCAGTACTTC
-	-	TRBV4-2	TRBJ1-2	CASSQDPGGTYGYTF	TGTGCCAGCAGCCAAGATCCAGGAGGCACTTATGGCTACACCTTC
-	-	TRBV3-1/TRBV3-2	TRBJ1-3	CASTNRLLSGNTIYF	TGTGCCAGCACCAATCGGTTACTCTCTGGAAACACCATATATTTT
-	-	TRBV18	TRBJ1-1	CASSPKQFNTEAFF	TGTGCCAGCTCACCGAAACAGTTTAACACTGAAGCTTTCTTT
-	once	TRBV6-1	TRBJ2-1	CASSSIHEQFF	TGTGCCAGCAGTTCCATCCATGAGCAGTTCTTC
-	-	TRBV2	TRBJ2-1	CASCYGGRVDFNEQFF	TGTGCCAGCTGTTATGGGGGCAGGGTGGACTTCAATGAGCAGTTCTTC
TRBD2	-	TRBV10-1	TRBJ2-3	CASSDGAGGGTFLDTQYF	TGCGCCAGCAGTGATGGGGCTGGCGGGGGGACGTTTCTTGATACGCAGTATTTT
-	-	TRBV2	TRBJ1-1	CASSVWKVGNTEAFF	TGTGCCAGCAGTGTATGGAAGGTGGGGAACACTGAAGCTTTCTTT
-	-	TRBV19	TRBJ1-5	CASSMSRGSNQPQHF	TGTGCCAGTAGTATGAGTAGGGGCAGCAATCAGCCCCAGCATTTT
-	-	TRBV3-1/TRBV3-2	TRBJ2-6	CASSQEYGSGANVLTF	TGTGCCAGCAGCCAAGAATACGGCTCTGGGGCCAACGTCCTGACTTTC
-	-	TRBV12-3/TRBV12-4	TRBJ2-7	CASSSDRNYEQYF	TGTGCCAGCAGTTCCGACAGAAACTACGAGCAGTACTTC
-	-	TRBV6-1	TRBJ2-7	CASSFYPLYEQYF	TGTGCCAGCAGCTTTTACCCGCTTTACGAGCAGTACTTC
-	-	TRBV28	TRBJ1-5	CASSAAGGQSNQPQHF	TGTGCCAGCAGTGCCGCGGGGGGGCAAAGCAATCAGCCCCAGCATTTT